The rows below give T cell receptor beta chains drawn from one sample of a study of beta chain features in type 1 diabetes. Repertoires were generated with immunoSEQ multiplex PCR, while TCRdb's copy carries only in-frame clones and drops some. The sample yields over 40,000 clones, roughly 56% seen once. The specimen sequenced was Tregs from blood. These receptors were taken from a woman younger than 30 in good health. Both conserved end residues are part of each CDR3. A D gene is named only where the DNA matches it firmly. Clone size appears in some rows only: once, few, many, or a class for an expanded clone.

clone_size,d_call,j_call,v_call,cdr3_nt,cdr3_aa
-,-,TRBJ1-1,TRBV10-3,TGTGCCATCTCTCGACAGACGAACACTGAAGCTTTCTTT,CAISRQTNTEAFF
-,TRBD2,TRBJ2-2,TRBV9,TGTGCCAGCAACGTAGCGGGAGAGAGAAACGGGGAGCTGTTTTTT,CASNVAGERNGELFF
-,TRBD2,TRBJ2-7,TRBV15,TGTGCCACCAGCAGAACCTTAGCCCTGGAGCGGGAGACGTACGAGCAGTACTTC,CATSRTLALERETYEQYF
few,-,TRBJ2-1,TRBV6-6,TGTGCCAGCAGTCTGGACAGAGCGTACAATGAGCAGTTCTTC,CASSLDRAYNEQFF
few,TRBD2,TRBJ2-5,TRBV5-1,TGCGCCAGCAGCTTGTCCGGCGGGGGATTCCAAGAGACCCAGTACTTC,CASSLSGGGFQETQYF
once,-,TRBJ2-7,TRBV4-3,TGCGCCAGCAGCCAAGATGGGCAGGGATATAACGAGCAGTACTTC,CASSQDGQGYNEQYF
-,-,TRBJ1-2,TRBV28,TGTGCCAGCAGAGAGACAGGTTTCTATGGCTACACCTTC,CASRETGFYGYTF
few,-,TRBJ2-2,TRBV7-2,TGTGCCAGCAGCTTGGACGGGGTTGGGAACACCGGGGAGCTGTTTTTT,CASSLDGVGNTGELFF
-,TRBD1,TRBJ1-2,TRBV6-5,TGTGCCAGCAGTTACGGGGAAGGGGGCGCGTATGGCTACACCTTC,CASSYGEGGAYGYTF
-,TRBD1,TRBJ1-4,TRBV28,TGTGCCAGCAGTTTAAGGGCCGGGACAGGGGATAAAAAACTGTTTTTT,CASSLRAGTGDKKLFF
few,-,TRBJ2-5,TRBV7-8,TGTGCCAGCAGCTTACTGGGCAGTCAAGAGACCCAGTACTTC,CASSLLGSQETQYF